This T cell receptor beta chain was identified during a study of blood T cell repertoires in COVID-19. In the original workflow: Amplification from reference gene primers served as the basis for estimated nucleated cell counts. Assay: immunoSEQ multiplex PCR; the TCRdb copy retains only in-frame clones and omits some. Clone size and the V and J calls come from that table; the DNA yielded D and trimming. This table has around 380,000 clones, 87% appearing once. This CDR3 comprises 17 residues. The germline V gene encodes CDR1 SGHVS and CDR2 FQNEAQ. V lost 5 bases, J lost 5 bases, and 24 bases lay in between.

The sample taken for sequencing was PBMCs or T cells enriched from blood (not recorded which). The chain is built from TRBV7-8 and TRBJ2-5, with D maybe TRBD2 (7 bases). The TCR comes from a man aged 25 to 40 who had recovered from COVID-19. The CDR3, as DNA: TGTGCCAGCAGCCTTACTACTTCTGGGGGGGGCAGGGAGACCCAGTACTTC. Amino acids: CASSLTTSGGGRETQYF. Filled out from reference TRBV7-8 and TRBJ2-5, the complete variable domain reads GAGVSQSPRYKVAKRGQDVALRCDPISGHVSLFWYQQALGQGPEFLTYFQNEAQLDKSGLPSDRFFAERPEGSVSTLKIQRTQQEDSAVYLCASSLTTSGGGRETQYFGPGTRLLVL.